Described below is a single T cell receptor (beta chain) sequence and its context. Its antigen is unknown. This PCR relied on a set of 60 Vbeta primers and 13 Jbeta primers. The protocol was immunoSEQ multiplex PCR, while the TCRdb copy is restricted to in-frame clones and leaves out a portion. The table lists 250,000 to 350,000 clones, about four fifths of them singletons. The data belong to a study of cytomegalovirus exposure and HLA in healthy donors. Whole-study context: Genotyping of 400 or so donors showed that about 84% belonged to the Caucasian-associated ancestry cluster. Study-wide results and limits: The classifier reportedly diagnosed cytomegalovirus status with high specificity and sensitivity. In terms of immune exposure information, only CMV serostatus was available. Analyzed later, association rates of TCRs varied across HLA loci, with DRB1 most and HLA-C fewest.

The CDR3 is 14 amino acids. V shed 4 bases, J shed 2 bases, and the junction held 2 bases outside the gene matches. The germline CDR1 and CDR2 sequences are LNHDA and SQIVND (reference sequence). The J gene is TRBJ2-1, the V gene TRBV19, with 7 nucleotides matching TRBD1. Sequencing was done on a sample of PBMCs. This clonotype was obtained from a girl aged 2-10 years in good health and CMV-seronegative. The CDR3 sequence: CASSRDRPYNEQFF. The CDR3 DNA reads as TGTGCCAGTAGTAGGGACAGACCCTACAATGAGCAGTTCTTC.